One and the same sample provided the 16 T cell receptor beta chains below, sequenced in a study of patients and donors after allogeneic stem cell transplantation. TCRdb re-derived calls from the RT-PCR reads in MiXCR, one entry per CDR3 protein. The data contain roughly 880,000 distinct CDR3 sequences, about 20% of them singletons. Sequenced input: blood, either unsorted or a sorted T cell fraction (not recorded which). The receptors were gathered from a human donor who was either an allogeneic HSCT recipient or a stem cell or donor lymphocyte infusion donor (not recorded which). It is not recorded whose cells these are; they may come from a transplant donor.

This rearrangement joins TRBV5-6 to TRBJ2-1, with 16 bases identical to TRBD2. V shed 4 bases and J 0 bases; nucleotides not matched to a gene: 7. The length of the CDR3 is 19 residues. The germline gives CDR1 SGHDT, CDR2 YYEEEE. CDR3 DNA: TGTGCCAGCAGCCCACCGGGACTAGCGGGGGGGACCTCCTACAATGAGCAGTTCTTC. As protein: CASSPPGLAGGTSYNEQFF.

CDR3 nucleotide sequence: TGTGCCAGCAGGCCCGGGGGGTCGGACACCGGGGAGCTGTTTTTT. It is translated as CASRPGGSDTGELFF. The V gene is TRBV28, the J gene TRBJ2-2, with TRBD2 matching over 7 bases. The CDR3 runs to 15 residues. From germline, CDR1 is MDHEN and CDR2 SYDVKM. The junction had 7 bases not matched to a gene; V was cut back by 6 bases and J by 3 bases.

This clonotype was counted only a few times. The chain joins TRBV5-6 to TRBJ1-2; the D gene is possibly TRBD1 (6 bases). The CDR3 loop spans 13 amino acids. V lost 2 bases and J 8 bases, leaving 13 bases between the germline ends. Germline assignment: CDR1 SGHDT and CDR2 YYEEEE. DNA for the CDR3: TGTGCCAGCAGCTTCCCAGGGGCGCAAGGCTACACCTTC. It translates to CASSFPGAQGYTF. Together with reference TRBV5-6 and TRBJ1-2, the CDR3 gives the full variable domain: DAGVTQSPTHLIKTRGQQVTLRCSPKSGHDTVSWYQQALGQGPQFIFQYYEEEERQRGNFPDRFSGHQFPNYSSELNVNALLLGDSALYLCASSFPGAQGYTFGSGTRLTVV.

The V gene is TRBV5-1, the J gene TRBJ2-2; 10 bases agree with TRBD1. Germline trimming cut 4 bases from V and 5 bases from J; bases unmatched to any gene: 11. Germline V lookup: CDR1 SGHRS, CDR2 YFSETQ. This CDR3 contains 17 residues. Here the CDR3 DNA reads TGCGCCAGCAGCATCGGGACAGGGGTGTCTCTAACCGGGGAGCTGTTTTTT. Translated: CASSIGTGVSLTGELFF.

This clonotype was counted between two and nine times. The chain links TRBV12-3 or TRBV12-4 to TRBJ2-3; 8 bases match TRBD2. The CDR3 length is 16 residues. V lost 0 bases and J lost 8; bases outside the gene matches: 10. The CDR3 bases are TGTGCCAGCAGTTTAGCGGGCCTAGCGGGTTCTGTTACGCAGTATTTT. As protein: CASSLAGLAGSVTQYF.

This clonotype has just a few counts. The chain links TRBV29-1 to TRBJ2-7, with 8 positions matching TRBD2. CDR3 length equals 13 residues. CDR1 SQVTM and CDR2 ANQGSEA come from the germline V gene. With V trimmed by 7 bases and J by 4 bases, 9 bases remained unmatched. The DNA of the CDR3 is TGCAGCGCCACCGGGGGGGGATCATACGAGCAGTACTTC. Protein product: CSATGGGSYEQYF.

The CDR3 bases are TGTGCCACCTACAGGGGGCAGACCCAGTACTTC. Protein product: CATYRGQTQYF. The gene calls are TRBV6-5 and TRBJ2-5; TRBD1 agrees at 9 bases. The CDR3 is 11 residues long. Germline-derived CDR1 and CDR2 are MNHEY and SVGAGI. Trimming cost V 10 bases and J 6 bases; bases outside gene matches: 3.

The table lists this clonotype with a few counts. This chain uses TRBV30 with TRBJ2-7; D possibly corresponds to TRBD1 (5 bases). There are 12 residues in the CDR3. The V gene lost 2 bases and the J gene lost 1 base, with 6 bases spanning the gap. CDR1 is GTSNPN, CDR2 SVGIG, per germline (reference sequence). CDR3 protein: CAWSTGSYEQYF. CDR3 bases: TGTGCCTGGAGTACAGGTTCCTACGAGCAGTACTTC.

This clonotype was recorded at least ten times. This chain uses TRBV20-1 with TRBJ2-7; D is perhaps TRBD2 (6 bases). CDR3 size: 13 residues. Germline-derived CDR1 and CDR2 are DFQATT and SNEGSKA (reference sequence). Trimming cost V 6 bases and J 2 bases, with 14 bases left between them. CDR3 bases: TGCAGTGCCCCGGGACTGTCCACCTACGAGCAGTACTTC. It codes for CSAPGLSTYEQYF.

This clonotype was counted a few times. V is TRBV20-1 and J is TRBJ1-5, with a tentative D call TRBD1 (6 bases). Trimming pared 5 bases from V and 0 bases from J, leaving 20 bases between. The CDR3 has 17 amino acids. CDR1 and CDR2 (germline): DFQATT, SNEGSKA (reference sequence). For the CDR3, the DNA is TGCAGTGCTGGAGGAACCGACAGGAGCGTTAGCAATCAGCCCCAGCATTTT. Amino acid sequence: CSAGGTDRSVSNQPQHF.

This clonotype appeared a few times. The gene calls are TRBV20-1 and TRBJ2-2, with 13 positions matching TRBD2. CDR1 is DFQATT, CDR2 SNEGSKA, per germline (reference sequence). CDR3 length equals 18 residues. V dropped 6 bases and J dropped 0; count of bases not matched to a gene: 10. The CDR3 bases are TGCAGTGCCCTAGGACTAGCGGGGGCCCCCCCGAACACCGGGGAGCTGTTTTTT. It encodes CSALGLAGAPPNTGELFF.

The V gene is TRBV20-1, the J gene TRBJ2-1; D ambiguous. Germline values: CDR1 DFQATT, CDR2 SNEGSKA (reference sequence). This CDR3 is built from 13 residues. The V end lost 3 bases, the J end lost 10 bases, and 16 bases lay between the germline ends. The CDR3 nucleotides are TGCAGTGCTAGCCGAGGAATGGAATACGAGCAGTTCTTC. Translating gives CSASRGMEYEQFF.

This clonotype was observed a handful of times. The chain carries TRBV5-6 and TRBJ1-5, with no clear D. V lost 3 bases and J 1 base, leaving 11 bases between the germline ends. This CDR3 comprises 15 residues. Per germline, CDR1 SGHDT and CDR2 YYEEEE. CDR3 region: CASSSRFRSNQPQHF. DNA for the CDR3: TGTGCCAGCAGCTCCAGGTTCCGCAGCAATCAGCCCCAGCATTTT.

This clonotype turned up a few times. The V gene is TRBV4-3, the J gene TRBJ1-2; 8 bases are a match to TRBD1. Trimming took 0 bases from V and 2 from J; bases not matched to a gene: 5. The CDR3 has 16 residues. Germline lookup yields CDR1 LGHNA and CDR2 YSLEER. Written as DNA, the CDR3 is TGCGCCAGCAGCCAAGATTGGCCAGGGGGCAACTATGGCTACACCTTC. This sequence encodes CASSQDWPGGNYGYTF.

This clonotype was detected only a few times. The V and J genes are TRBV18 and TRBJ1-1; the D gene is possibly TRBD1 (5 bases). This CDR3 comprises 13 residues. Trimming removed 1 base from V and 6 bases from J, with 9 bases in between. From germline, CDR1 is KGHSH and CDR2 LQKENI. Written as DNA, the CDR3 is TGTGCCAGCTCACCACGGGGGGGGGCTGAAGCTTTCTTT. Translation: CASSPRGGAEAFF.

This clonotype was counted only a few times. V gene TRBV24-1 combines with J gene TRBJ1-1; D not resolved. Trimming took off 6 bases at V and 6 bases at J, with 13 bases between the two ends. The CDR3 has 13 residues. The germline gives CDR1 KGHDR, CDR2 SFDVKD. The CDR3 loop reads CATSTRDLPEAFF. Here the CDR3 DNA reads TGTGCCACCAGTACCCGAGATTTGCCTGAAGCTTTCTTT.